This T cell receptor (beta chain) was identified during a study of CD8 T cells in Susac syndrome. Study results and caveats: The study conceded that relatively few individuals underwent its TCR sequencing and HLA analysis.

Reverse transcription used about 0.45 to 1 ug RNA and random hexamers. MiXCR, run by TCRdb on the immunoSEQ multiplex PCR reads, gives a single entry per CDR3 protein. The sample shows under 200,000 distinct CDR3 sequences, around 94% of them seen only once. V gave up 1 base and J gave up 4 bases, with 7 bases separating them. The CDR3 spans 13 residues. CDR1 and CDR2 (germline): SGHTA, FQGTGA. Remarks on this clonotype: Its target is unknown.

Healthy donors served as the controls. They were matched for age and sex. It was negative isolation that provided the CD8+ and CD4+ T cells, whereas TEMRA cells were enriched by FACS. This clonotype was sampled from a human donor in good health. V is TRBV7-3 and J is TRBJ1-1; no clear D gene. Sequencing input: CD4+ T cells from PBMCs. The CDR3 loop is CASSLNSGTEAFF. Written as DNA, the CDR3 is TGTGCCAGCAGCTTAAACTCCGGCACTGAAGCTTTCTTT.